One and the same sample provided the 14 T cell receptor beta chains below, sequenced in a study of OX40 agonist ivuxolimab in advanced cancers. Sequencing used immunoSEQ multiplex PCR; TCRdb keeps in-frame clones, though not all of them. The table records 34,000 or so clones, approximately 90% of them present only once. The sample here was CD4+ or CD8+ T cells sorted from blood, taken in a trial of the OX40 agonist ivuxolimab. The source is an adult with an advanced solid tumor such as melanoma, head and neck, liver or kidney cancer.

The DNA of the CDR3 is TGTGCCAGCAGCCCAGGGGGAGGGTTTGGAAACACCATATATTTT. This sequence encodes CASSPGGGFGNTIYF. The rearrangement joins TRBV11-2 to TRBJ1-3, with 7 nucleotides matching TRBD1. With 5 bases clipped from V and 3 bases from J, the junction kept 7 bases outside the gene matches. The CDR3 contains 15 residues. Germline V lookup: CDR1 SGHAT, CDR2 FQNNGV. Full variable domain (remainder filled in from reference TRBV11-2 and TRBJ1-3): EAGVAQSPRYKIIEKRQSVAFWCNPISGHATLYWYQQILGQGPKLLIQFQNNGVVDDSQLPKDRFSAERLKGVDSTLKIQPAKLEDSAVYLCASSPGGGFGNTIYFGEGSWLTVV.

J is TRBJ2-5 and V is TRBV9; 10 bases map to TRBD2. Germline CDR1 and CDR2: SGDLS and YYNGEE. The CDR3 length is 15 residues. The V gene end was trimmed by 3 bases and the J gene end by 5 bases; junction bases not matched to a gene: 7. The DNA for the CDR3 is TGTGCCAGCAGCGGGACTAGCGGAGTCCGGGAGACCCAGTACTTC. Translation: CASSGTSGVRETQYF.

The V and J genes are TRBV19 and TRBJ2-2; TRBD2 agrees at 7 bases. In germline, CDR1 is LNHDA, CDR2 SQIVND (reference sequence). The junction had 7 bases not matched to a gene; V was cut back by 3 bases and J by 6 bases. The CDR3 is 15 amino acids. Here the CDR3 reads CASSIHGLVSGELFF. CDR3 DNA: TGTGCCAGTAGTATCCACGGACTAGTTTCCGGGGAGCTGTTTTTT.

A single count supports this clone. The chain is built from TRBV9 and TRBJ2-7, with 8 bases identical to TRBD1. V dropped 2 bases and J dropped 4; count of bases not matched to a gene: 8. The CDR3 is 15 residues long. Germline loops: CDR1 SGDLS, CDR2 YYNGEE. CDR3: CASSVRTGSPYEQYF. The CDR3 DNA follows: TGTGCCAGCAGCGTCAGGACAGGGTCTCCATACGAGCAGTACTTC.

The chain carries TRBV6-6 and TRBJ1-4; 7 bases are shared with TRBD1. J gave up 5 bases and V 7 bases, and 7 bases lay outside the gene matches. The CDR3 covers 14 residues. In germline, CDR1 is MNHNY, CDR2 SVGAGI (reference sequence). This CDR3 is CASNWDRLNEKLFF. CDR3 nucleotides: TGTGCCAGCAACTGGGACAGACTAAATGAAAAACTGTTTTTT.

The chain joins TRBV2 to TRBJ2-1, with 10 bases fitting TRBD2. Germline V gives CDR1 SNHLY, CDR2 FYNNEI. V was clipped by 4 bases and J by 9 bases; unmatched bases: 9. The CDR3 length is 15 residues. In DNA, the CDR3 is TGTGCCAGCAGTGTTGGAAAAGCGGGAGGGCGTGAGCAGTTCTTC. Translating it yields CASSVGKAGGREQFF.

The rearrangement links TRBV10-1 to TRBJ2-1; the D is unclear. V lost 4 bases, J lost 4 bases, and 8 bases lay in between. The CDR3 totals 13 residues. Germline CDR1 and CDR2: WNHNN and SYGVQD (reference sequence). For the CDR3, the DNA is TGCGCCAGCAGTGCAAATGCATACAATGAGCAGTTCTTC. This translates into CASSANAYNEQFF.

The CDR3, as DNA: TGTGCCAGCAGCGTAGATGGCGGAGCCTACAATGAGCAGTTCTTC. Residues: CASSVDGGAYNEQFF. The chain employs TRBV9 and TRBJ2-1; D remains unclear. CDR1 is SGDLS, CDR2 YYNGEE, per germline. The CDR3 consists of 15 residues. Between the trimmed V and J ends, which lost 0 bases and 2 bases, there was a span of 9 bases.

The rearrangement joins TRBV6-4 to TRBJ1-2; D unclear. V lost 0 bases to trimming and J lost 6 bases, with 14 bases between them. From germline, CDR1 is MRHNA and CDR2 SNTAGT. This CDR3 has 15 amino acids. CDR3 nucleotide sequence: TGTGCCAGCAGTGACTCGGAAGGGAGCAGTCATGGCTACACCTTC. Its translation is CASSDSEGSSHGYTF.

This rearrangement joins TRBV27 to TRBJ2-7, with D unclear. Germline CDR1 is MNHEY and CDR2 is SMNVEV (reference sequence). The CDR3 length is 12 residues. V was cut by 8 bases and J by 7 bases, with 15 bases left in between. The CDR3 sequence is CASGRLLKEQYF. Here the CDR3 DNA reads TGTGCCAGCGGCCGACTCCTCAAGGAGCAGTACTTC.

The V and J genes are TRBV4-1 and TRBJ2-3; possible D gene TRBD1, 5 bases. The V end was cut by 8 bases, the J end by 5 bases, with 14 bases between. The germline V gene encodes CDR1 MGHRA and CDR2 YSYEKL. The CDR3 has 13 residues. CDR3 nucleotide sequence: TGCGCCAGCTCAGGGTTAATCAAAGATACGCAGTATTTT. Amino acid sequence: CASSGLIKDTQYF.

This chain connects TRBV29-1 to TRBJ2-7, with D possibly being TRBD2 (5 bases). Germline-derived CDR1 and CDR2 are SQVTM and ANQGSEA. This CDR3 comprises 12 residues. Trimming stripped 3 bases from V and 3 bases from J, with 9 bases between. CDR3 nucleotides: TGCAGCGTTGATTTTGGACTCTACGAGCAGTACTTC. This gives the protein CSVDFGLYEQYF.

The gene calls are TRBV28 and TRBJ2-5; TRBD2 agrees at 7 bases. Germline CDR1 and CDR2: MDHEN and SYDVKM. The CDR3 runs to 15 residues. J lost 5 bases, V lost 2 bases, and 8 bases had no gene match. For the CDR3, the DNA is TGTGCCAGCAGTTTAGGAACGGGAGGTGTGGAGACCCAGTACTTC. It specifies CASSLGTGGVETQYF.

V is TRBV7-9 and J is TRBJ2-5; TRBD1 or TRBD2 may be the D gene (5 bases each). This CDR3 comprises 13 residues. V lost 8 bases to trimming and J lost 2 bases, with 12 bases between them. From germline, CDR1 is SEHNR and CDR2 FQNEAQ (reference sequence). CDR3 nucleotides: TGTGCCAGCGGCGCGTGGGGGCAAGAGACCCAGTACTTC. Translating gives CASGAWGQETQYF.